The 24 T cell receptor beta chains below all came from one sample that was sequenced in a study of glioma-infiltrating T cells. Using RNA template, CDR3s of TCR alpha and beta were amplified with iRepertoire arm-PCR. TCRdb re-called the multiplex PCR reads through MiXCR, storing one row per CDR3 protein. The repertoire has under 200,000 distinct CDR3 sequences, under 55% of them found once; the top ten carry roughly 5.2%. Source material: glioma tissue, nonneoplastic brain tissue, or PBMCs (not recorded which). These receptor sequences come from a human donor with low-grade glioma or glioblastoma, undergoing nonglioma brain surgery, or in good health (not recorded which).

This chain joins TRBV4-1 and TRBJ2-7; 11 nucleotides align to TRBD2. Germline V CDR1 and CDR2: MGHRA, YSYEKL. Trimming at V came to 0 bases and at J to 7 bases, leaving 5 bases not matched to a gene. The CDR3 has 15 amino acids. The CDR3 protein is CASSQELAGAREQYF. The CDR3 DNA reads as TGCGCCAGCAGCCAAGAACTAGCGGGAGCTAGGGAGCAGTACTTC.

This clonotype was counted many times. The chain has TRBV28 and TRBJ2-3, with a weak D call TRBD1 (5 bases). This CDR3 contains 13 residues. The germline V gene has CDR1 MDHEN and CDR2 SYDVKM. Trimming took 1 base from V and 9 from J, leaving 11 bases between them. The CDR3 region is CASSLSQGGTQYF. The CDR3 DNA is TGTGCCAGCAGTTTATCCCAGGGTGGGACGCAGTATTTT.

This clonotype was observed a handful of times. The J gene is TRBJ2-6, the V gene TRBV6-1; a possible D gene is TRBD2 (6 bases). The CDR3 extends over 14 amino acids. Germline V gene lookup returns CDR1 MNHNS and CDR2 SASEGT. V dropped 8 bases and J dropped 2 bases, with 10 bases sitting between them. The CDR3 sequence: CASRGNPGANVLTF. Written as DNA, the CDR3 is TGTGCCAGCCGCGGGAACCCTGGGGCCAACGTCCTGACTTTC.

The rearrangement links TRBV20-1 to TRBJ1-5; 10 nucleotides align to TRBD1. Germline V gene lookup returns CDR1 DFQATT and CDR2 SNEGSKA (reference sequence). V was clipped by 2 bases and J by 4 bases; unmatched bases: 17. This CDR3 is 19 amino acids long. The CDR3 loop is CSARNTRDRGTIRNQPQHF. Written as DNA, the CDR3 is TGCAGTGCTAGAAACACCCGGGACAGGGGTACCATTAGGAATCAGCCCCAGCATTTT.

This chain joins TRBV15 and TRBJ1-4, with D perhaps TRBD1 (5 bases). Trimming cost V 6 bases and J 7 bases, with 18 bases left between them. Germline V gene sequence: CDR1 LNHNV, CDR2 YYDKDF (reference sequence). This CDR3 region has 15 residues. CDR3 residues: CATRRREGISEKLFF. In nucleotides, the CDR3 is TGTGCCACCAGAAGGAGGGAGGGGATTAGTGAAAAACTGTTTTTT.

The table lists this clonotype with a count of one. The chain combines TRBV6-4 with TRBJ2-3, with 10 bases identical to TRBD2. J was trimmed by 8 bases and V by 6 bases; bases with no gene match: 11. Germline lookup yields CDR1 MRHNA and CDR2 SNTAGT. This CDR3 is built from 15 residues. CDR3 sequence reads: CASRALAGAPGTQYF. The CDR3 coding sequence is TGTGCCAGCAGAGCCCTAGCGGGAGCGCCGGGTACGCAGTATTTT.

CDR3 loop: CSVLELAGGPEFF. The CDR3 coding sequence is TGCAGCGTCCTAGAACTAGCGGGAGGGCCAGAGTTCTTC. The chain has TRBV29-1 and TRBJ2-1; 13 bases match TRBD2. CDR3 length equals 13 residues. Trimming cost V 6 bases and J 14 bases; bases outside gene matches: 10. Germline V CDR1 and CDR2: SQVTM, ANQGSEA.

This clonotype appeared a few times. The chain has TRBV7-9 and TRBJ2-7; D is ambiguous. The CDR3 is made up of 15 amino acids. The germline V and J ends were trimmed by 0 bases and 5 bases, with 14 bases remaining between them. Looked up from germline, CDR1 is SEHNR and CDR2 is FQNEAQ (reference sequence). CDR3 nucleotides: TGTGCCAGCAGCTTAGCGCCCAATCTTGACAACGAGCAGTACTTC. It translates to CASSLAPNLDNEQYF.

To note about this clonotype: The junction shows a germline mismatch at one end, possibly a read error. The rearrangement uses TRBV4-1 and TRBJ1-3; possible D gene TRBD1, 5 bases. Germline V gene data show CDR1 as MGHRA and CDR2 as YSYEKL. The CDR3 runs 16 residues. The DNA of the CDR3 is TGCGCCAGAAGCCAAGGGCTGGGGCAGACTGGAAACACCATATATTTT. Its protein product is CARSQGLGQTGNTIYF.

In the case of this clonotype: A much larger clone sits a single nucleotide away, making a read error possible. The genes are TRBV29-1 and TRBJ2-1; D may match TRBD1 or TRBD2 (6 bases each). This CDR3 has 13 residues. Germline V gene lookup returns CDR1 SQVTM and CDR2 ANQGSEA. DNA for the CDR3: TGCAACCCGCTCCGGCGGGACACCAATGAGCAGTTCTTC. Amino acids: CNPLRRDTNEQFF.

The J gene is TRBJ2-1, the V gene TRBV5-5, with D uncertain. The V end lost 0 bases, the J end lost 5 bases, and 12 bases lay between the germline ends. The CDR3 length is 15 residues. Germline V gene sequence: CDR1 SGHKS, CDR2 YYEKEE (reference sequence). CDR3 protein: CASSLVVGQNNEQFF. DNA for the CDR3: TGTGCCAGCAGCTTGGTAGTTGGCCAGAACAATGAGCAGTTCTTC.

On this clonotype: With a much larger clone just one base away, this may be a read error. The chain is built from TRBV20-1 and TRBJ2-7; D is perhaps TRBD2 (6 bases). The CDR3 contains 16 residues. The germline CDR1 and CDR2 sequences are DFQATT and SNEGSKA (reference sequence). V gave up 5 bases and J gave up 0 bases, with 20 bases separating them. CDR3 region: CSAFTSWPTDSYEQYF. DNA of the CDR3: TGCAGTGCTTTTACTAGCTGGCCTACTGACTCCTACGAGCAGTACTTC.

This clonotype was recorded at least ten times. This chain joins TRBV6-1 and TRBJ2-7, with TRBD2 as a possible D gene (6 bases). The CDR3 runs to 15 residues. V lost 5 bases to trimming and J lost 5 bases, with 19 bases between them. Germline V lookup: CDR1 MNHNS, CDR2 SASEGT. The chain's CDR3 is CASSTSSVGSHEQYF. CDR3 sequence (DNA): TGTGCCAGCAGTACCTCTAGCGTAGGTTCCCACGAGCAGTACTTC.

A remark on this clonotype: A much larger clone is a single base away; this may be a read error. This chain joins TRBV18 and TRBJ2-7; D is uncertain. Germline CDR1 is KGHSH and CDR2 is LQKENI. The CDR3 runs 14 residues. Trimming cost V 2 bases and J 2 bases, with 10 bases left between them. The CDR3 loop is CASSPSRHTYEQYF. The CDR3 region has the DNA TGTGCCAGCTCACCATCCCGGCACACCTACGAGCAGTACTTC.

J is TRBJ1-1 and V is TRBV19; D possibly corresponds to TRBD1 (6 bases). V was clipped by 2 bases and J by 1 base, with 17 bases between them. Per the germline V gene, CDR1 is LNHDA and CDR2 is SQIVND (reference sequence). CDR3 length: 17 residues. The CDR3 loop reads CASSIRPGTSQNTEAFF. The CDR3 nucleotides are TGTGCCAGTAGTATACGTCCCGGGACAAGCCAGAACACTGAAGCTTTCTTT. Filled out from reference TRBV19 and TRBJ1-1, the complete variable domain reads DGGITQSPKYLFRKEGQNVTLSCEQNLNHDAMYWYRQDPGQGLRLIYYSQIVNDFQKGDIAEGYSVSREKKESFPLTVTSAQKNPTAFYLCASSIRPGTSQNTEAFFGQGTRLTVV.

This clonotype was counted at least ten times. The chain links TRBV28 to TRBJ1-2; 7 bases match TRBD1. V shed 7 bases, J shed 8 bases, and the junction held 7 bases outside the gene matches. The CDR3 spans 12 residues. Germline V lookup: CDR1 MDHEN, CDR2 SYDVKM. As DNA, the CDR3 is TGTGCCAGCACCGCGTCAGGGGGAGGCTACACCTTC. Amino acid sequence: CASTASGGGYTF.

On this clonotype: At one end, the junction sequence differs from germline, possibly due to a read error. The rearrangement links TRBV6-1 to TRBJ1-1; D remains unclear. The CDR3 has 13 residues. Germline assignment: CDR1 MNHNS and CDR2 SASEGT. CDR3: CASTRHKSTEALF. For the CDR3, the DNA is TGTGCCAGCACGCGGCACAAGAGCACTGAAGCTTTATTT.

This clonotype occurred many times. The CDR3 bases are TGTGCCAGCAGGGGGACAGGGGTGAACACCATATATTTT. It codes for CASRGTGVNTIYF. The rearrangement joins TRBV28 to TRBJ1-3, with 10 bases fitting TRBD1. The germline V gene encodes CDR1 MDHEN and CDR2 SYDVKM. The CDR3 totals 13 residues. V was clipped by 6 bases and J by 7 bases; unmatched bases: 3. The full variable domain, rest sourced from reference TRBV28 and TRBJ1-3, is DVKVTQSSRYLVKRTGEKVFLECVQDMDHENMFWYRQDPGLGLRLIYFSYDVKMKEKGDIPEGYSVSREKKERFSLILESASTNQTSMYLCASRGTGVNTIYFGEGSWLTVV.

This clonotype was seen repeatedly, ten times or more. The V and J genes are TRBV29-1 and TRBJ1-1; D remains ambiguous. From germline, CDR1 is SQVTM and CDR2 ANQGSEA. V gave up 2 bases and J gave up 1 base, with 2 bases separating them. CDR3 size: 11 residues. CDR3 in DNA: TGCAGCGTTGAACAGAACACTGAAGCTTTCTTT. It translates to CSVEQNTEAFF.

This clonotype was seen only a few times. V usage is TRBV3-1 and J usage is TRBJ1-1; D might be TRBD1 (5 bases). Between the trimmed V and J ends, which lost 1 base and 4 bases, there was a span of 16 bases. The V gene's germline CDR1 is LGHDT and CDR2 YNNKEL (reference sequence). The CDR3 contains 16 residues. This CDR3 reads CASSQGLGRAGTEAFF. The CDR3 region has the DNA TGTGCCAGCAGCCAAGGATTGGGGCGTGCGGGCACTGAAGCTTTCTTT.

There are many counts of this clonotype. The V call is TRBV28, the J call TRBJ2-5, with D hard to call. CDR1 MDHEN and CDR2 SYDVKM come from the germline V gene. The CDR3 is 12 residues long. Deletions cut 5 bases from V and 5 bases from J, with 9 bases between. This CDR3 reads CASSAGLETQYF. The CDR3 region has the DNA TGTGCCAGCAGTGCCGGGTTGGAGACCCAGTACTTC.

This clonotype was counted between two and nine times. A junction end diverges from the germline sequence, so it may reflect a read error. J is TRBJ1-1 and V is TRBV10-1; 7 bases line up with TRBD1. CDR3 length: 14 amino acids. Germline CDR1 and CDR2: WNHNN and SYGVQD (reference sequence). The DNA for the CDR3 is TGCGCCAGCAGTCGGGACAGATCGAACACTGGAGCTTTCTTT. Translating it yields CASSRDRSNTGAFF.

The sample holds a few counts of this clonotype. The gene calls are TRBV29-1 and TRBJ2-7; a weak D match, TRBD2 (5 bases). The V gene lost 1 base and the J gene lost 6 bases, with 10 bases spanning the gap. Germline V gene sequence: CDR1 SQVTM, CDR2 ANQGSEA. The CDR3 totals 12 residues. CDR3 loop: CSVEAPGSEQYF. CDR3 DNA: TGCAGCGTTGAAGCCCCGGGGTCCGAGCAGTACTTC.

Concerning this clonotype itself: A much larger clone differs from this one at a single base, so this may be a read error. The chain links TRBV28 to TRBJ2-1; 12 positions match TRBD2. The CDR3 length is 14 residues. CDR1 is MDHEN, CDR2 SYDVKM, per germline. CDR3: CASISSGRAYEQLF. CDR3 DNA: TGTGCCAGCATTTCTAGCGGGAGGGCCTATGAGCAGTTATTC.